The rows below give T cell receptor beta chains drawn from one sample of a study of T cells in Graves' hyperthyroidism and ophthalmopathy. TCRdb re-called the multiplex PCR reads with MiXCR, one entry per CDR3 protein. The table records hundreds of thousands of distinct CDR3 sequences, about a fifth of them present only once. Sequencing used blood. The origin of the receptors is a young man with Graves' ophthalmopathy. CDR3s leave out the opening cysteine and the closing phenylalanine or tryptophan. Clone size is shown for a subset of rows, as once, few, many or a class of expanded clone.

len: 13; v_gene: TRBV3-1; j_gene: TRBJ2-2; abundance: few; CDR3aa: ASSPPSLNTGELF
len: 13; v_gene: TRBV24-1; j_gene: TRBJ2-3; abundance: many; CDR3aa: ATSDGTSVADTQY
len: 14; v_gene: TRBV30; j_gene: TRBJ1-2; abundance: many; CDR3aa: AWSVLPPRTGGGYT
len: 14; v_gene: TRBV5-1; j_gene: TRBJ2-5; abundance: few; CDR3aa: ASSLSLAEFQETQY
len: 15; v_gene: TRBV4-2; j_gene: TRBJ1-1; abundance: few; CDR3aa: ASSQVTGGRVGTEAF
len: 14; v_gene: TRBV12-3/TRBV12-4; j_gene: TRBJ1-3; abundance: -; CDR3aa: ASSLRTPSSGNTIY
len: 13; v_gene: TRBV28; j_gene: TRBJ1-4; abundance: -; CDR3aa: ASSSGSGGNEKLF
len: 18; v_gene: TRBV11-1; j_gene: TRBJ2-3; abundance: -; CDR3aa: ASSLEVGTLAGGRTDTQY
len: 13; v_gene: TRBV5-1; j_gene: TRBJ2-3; abundance: many; CDR3aa: ASSFGTSEGDTQY
len: 10; v_gene: TRBV7-2; j_gene: TRBJ1-2; abundance: -; CDR3aa: ASSLGRRSYT
len: 13; v_gene: TRBV13; j_gene: TRBJ2-3; abundance: few; CDR3aa: ASSLVQGGTDTQY
len: 12; v_gene: TRBV9; j_gene: TRBJ1-2; abundance: -; CDR3aa: ASTPTGEGYGYT
len: 12; v_gene: TRBV6-1; j_gene: TRBJ2-3; abundance: -; CDR3aa: ASSYYGTKDTQY
len: 11; v_gene: TRBV7-3; j_gene: TRBJ2-5; abundance: many; CDR3aa: ASSHTSGETQY
len: 12; v_gene: TRBV20-1; j_gene: TRBJ2-1; abundance: few; CDR3aa: TVPGGSSYNEQF
len: 12; v_gene: TRBV20-1; j_gene: TRBJ2-7; abundance: many; CDR3aa: SARVTGSSYEQY
len: 13; v_gene: TRBV12-3/TRBV12-4; j_gene: TRBJ1-4; abundance: -; CDR3aa: ASRPGTGPNEKLF
len: 14; v_gene: TRBV7-6; j_gene: TRBJ2-3; abundance: -; CDR3aa: ASSQGLAGDTDTQY
len: 13; v_gene: TRBV6-1; j_gene: TRBJ2-1; abundance: few; CDR3aa: ASRSTSDLTFEQF
len: 13; v_gene: TRBV6-1; j_gene: TRBJ2-1; abundance: -; CDR3aa: ASSPDRESFREQF
len: 13; v_gene: TRBV6-1; j_gene: TRBJ2-2; abundance: few; CDR3aa: ASSRTGSVTGELF
len: 13; v_gene: TRBV7-6; j_gene: TRBJ2-5; abundance: few; CDR3aa: ASSLTEGATPTQY
len: 15; v_gene: TRBV12-3/TRBV12-4; j_gene: TRBJ1-5; abundance: many; CDR3aa: ASSQGEGGPYNQPQH
len: 12; v_gene: TRBV11-2; j_gene: TRBJ2-5; abundance: many; CDR3aa: ASSRGGAGETQY
len: 13; v_gene: TRBV4-1; j_gene: TRBJ2-1; abundance: few; CDR3aa: ASSSLAGGPDEQF
len: 11; v_gene: TRBV6-6; j_gene: TRBJ2-2; abundance: many; CDR3aa: ASSYSGTGELF
len: 14; v_gene: TRBV11-2; j_gene: TRBJ2-3; abundance: many; CDR3aa: ASSLNGGEDTDTQY
len: 14; v_gene: TRBV4-3; j_gene: TRBJ2-5; abundance: -; CDR3aa: ASSQGTRLDQETQY
len: 10; v_gene: TRBV18; j_gene: TRBJ2-1; abundance: -; CDR3aa: ASSPAVSEQF
len: 12; v_gene: TRBV3-1; j_gene: TRBJ2-2; abundance: -; CDR3aa: ASSPRGSTGELF
len: 14; v_gene: TRBV5-1; j_gene: TRBJ2-1; abundance: many; CDR3aa: ASSLLPASDYNEQF
len: 12; v_gene: TRBV28; j_gene: TRBJ2-1; abundance: few; CDR3aa: ASSRPGQHNEQF
len: 13; v_gene: TRBV7-9; j_gene: TRBJ2-7; abundance: many; CDR3aa: ASSSSDRGPYEQY
len: 12; v_gene: TRBV7-2; j_gene: TRBJ2-3; abundance: many; CDR3aa: ASRQAVSTDTQY
len: 14; v_gene: TRBV7-2; j_gene: TRBJ2-2; abundance: many; CDR3aa: ASSPETGVGTGELF
len: 13; v_gene: TRBV7-3; j_gene: TRBJ2-3; abundance: few; CDR3aa: ASSPSGISTDTQY
len: 15; v_gene: TRBV4-1; j_gene: TRBJ2-5; abundance: -; CDR3aa: ASSQAQGGLHQETQY
len: 13; v_gene: TRBV7-2; j_gene: TRBJ2-1; abundance: -; CDR3aa: ASSTGVSGRNEQF
len: 16; v_gene: TRBV20-1; j_gene: TRBJ1-6; abundance: few; CDR3aa: SASPSRRSRSYNSPLH
len: 14; v_gene: TRBV14; j_gene: TRBJ2-5; abundance: few; CDR3aa: ASSQDGRGSGETQY
len: 15; v_gene: TRBV6-4; j_gene: TRBJ2-2; abundance: few; CDR3aa: ASSQIGGRQYTGELF
len: 14; v_gene: TRBV5-4; j_gene: TRBJ1-1; abundance: few; CDR3aa: ASKDPAGTENTEAF
len: 12; v_gene: TRBV30; j_gene: TRBJ2-2; abundance: many; CDR3aa: AWILQANTGELF
len: 11; v_gene: TRBV6-2/TRBV6-3; j_gene: TRBJ1-1; abundance: many; CDR3aa: ASSYGWTDEAF
len: 14; v_gene: TRBV24-1; j_gene: TRBJ1-4; abundance: -; CDR3aa: ATSDRYGRGGEKLF
len: 15; v_gene: TRBV3-1; j_gene: TRBJ2-2; abundance: few; CDR3aa: ASSQGSGRATTGELF
len: 13; v_gene: TRBV12-3/TRBV12-4; j_gene: TRBJ2-3; abundance: many; CDR3aa: ASSPGLAVTDTQY
len: 14; v_gene: TRBV18; j_gene: TRBJ2-2; abundance: few; CDR3aa: ASSPVQGARPGELF
len: 17; v_gene: TRBV7-2; j_gene: TRBJ2-3; abundance: -; CDR3aa: ASSLEVWRSATSTDTQY
len: 13; v_gene: TRBV18; j_gene: TRBJ2-3; abundance: few; CDR3aa: ASSPSGRGTDTQY
len: 10; v_gene: TRBV30; j_gene: TRBJ1-2; abundance: many; CDR3aa: AWSATLNGYT